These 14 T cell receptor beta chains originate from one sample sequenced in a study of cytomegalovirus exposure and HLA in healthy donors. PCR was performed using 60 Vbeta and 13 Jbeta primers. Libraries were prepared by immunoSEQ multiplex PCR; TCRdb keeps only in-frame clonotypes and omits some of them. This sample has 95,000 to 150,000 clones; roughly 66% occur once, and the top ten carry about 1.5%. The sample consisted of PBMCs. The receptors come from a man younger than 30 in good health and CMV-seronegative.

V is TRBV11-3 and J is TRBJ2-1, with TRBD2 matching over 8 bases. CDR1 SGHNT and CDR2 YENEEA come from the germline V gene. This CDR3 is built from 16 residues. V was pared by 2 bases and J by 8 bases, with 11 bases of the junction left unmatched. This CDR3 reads CASSLSHPGGQDEQFF. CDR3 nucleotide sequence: TGTGCCAGCAGCTTAAGTCACCCGGGGGGGCAGGATGAGCAGTTCTTC.

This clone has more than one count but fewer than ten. CDR3 coding DNA: TGTGCCAGCAGACACAGGGTAACTGAAGCTTTCTTT. This codes for CASRHRVTEAFF. This chain connects TRBV2 to TRBJ1-1, with a possible D match to TRBD1 (6 bases). The V end lost 6 bases, the J end lost 5 bases, and 10 bases lay between the germline ends. From germline, CDR1 is SNHLY and CDR2 FYNNEI. The CDR3 has 12 amino acids. The full variable domain, in which reference TRBV2 and TRBJ1-1 provide the parts outside the CDR3, is EPEVTQTPSHQVTQMGQEVILRCVPISNHLYFYWYRQILGQKVEFLVSFYNNEISEKSEIFDDQFSVERPDGSNFTLKIRSTKLEDSAMYFCASRHRVTEAFFGQGTRLTVV.

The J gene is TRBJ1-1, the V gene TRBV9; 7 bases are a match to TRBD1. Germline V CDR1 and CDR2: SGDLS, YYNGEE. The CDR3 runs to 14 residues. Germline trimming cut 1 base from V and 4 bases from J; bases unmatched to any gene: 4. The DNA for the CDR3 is TGTGCCAGCAGCGTAATTGAGGGGGCCACTGAAGCTTTCTTT. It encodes CASSVIEGATEAFF.

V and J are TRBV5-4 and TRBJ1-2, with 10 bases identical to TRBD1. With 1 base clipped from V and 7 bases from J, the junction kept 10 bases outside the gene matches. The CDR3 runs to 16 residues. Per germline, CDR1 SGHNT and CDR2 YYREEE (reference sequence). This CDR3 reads CASSLIVGTGASGYTF. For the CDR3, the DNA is TGTGCCAGCAGCTTGATAGTCGGGACAGGGGCTAGTGGCTACACCTTC.

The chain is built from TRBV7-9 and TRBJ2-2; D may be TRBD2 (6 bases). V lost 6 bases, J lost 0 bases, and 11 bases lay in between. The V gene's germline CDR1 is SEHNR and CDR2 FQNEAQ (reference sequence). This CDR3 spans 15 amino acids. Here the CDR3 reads CASSHPGANTGELFF. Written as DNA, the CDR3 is TGTGCCAGCAGTCACCCGGGGGCGAACACCGGGGAGCTGTTTTTT.

Here the CDR3 DNA reads TGTGCCAGCTCAAAGCCCGCGGACAGCCATAACTCTGGAAACACCATATATTTT. Its protein is CASSKPADSHNSGNTIYF. The rearrangement links TRBV21-1 to TRBJ1-3; the D call in the table, TRBD1, was not verified against the DNA. TRBV21-1 is flagged as a pseudogene. This CDR3 contains 18 residues.

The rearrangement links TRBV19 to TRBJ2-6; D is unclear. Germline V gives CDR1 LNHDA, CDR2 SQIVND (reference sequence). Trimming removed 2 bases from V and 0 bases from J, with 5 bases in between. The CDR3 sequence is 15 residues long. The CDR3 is CASSISGSGANVLTF. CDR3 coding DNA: TGTGCCAGTAGTATATCGGGCTCTGGGGCCAACGTCCTGACTTTC.

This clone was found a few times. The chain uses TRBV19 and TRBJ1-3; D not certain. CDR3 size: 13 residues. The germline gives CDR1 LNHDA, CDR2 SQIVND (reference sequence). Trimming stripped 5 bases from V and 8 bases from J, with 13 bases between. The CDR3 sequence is CASSVGRTDTIYF. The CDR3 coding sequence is TGTGCCAGTAGTGTGGGCCGCACCGACACCATATATTTT. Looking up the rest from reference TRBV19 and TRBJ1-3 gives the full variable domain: DGGITQSPKYLFRKEGQNVTLSCEQNLNHDAMYWYRQDPGQGLRLIYYSQIVNDFQKGDIAEGYSVSREKKESFPLTVTSAQKNPTAFYLCASSVGRTDTIYFGEGSWLTVV.

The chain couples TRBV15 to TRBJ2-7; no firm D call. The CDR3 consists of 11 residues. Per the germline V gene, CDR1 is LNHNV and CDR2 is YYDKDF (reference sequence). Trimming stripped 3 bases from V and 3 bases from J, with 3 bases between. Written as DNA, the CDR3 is TGTGCCACCAGCAGCAACTACGAGCAGTACTTC. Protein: CATSSNYEQYF.

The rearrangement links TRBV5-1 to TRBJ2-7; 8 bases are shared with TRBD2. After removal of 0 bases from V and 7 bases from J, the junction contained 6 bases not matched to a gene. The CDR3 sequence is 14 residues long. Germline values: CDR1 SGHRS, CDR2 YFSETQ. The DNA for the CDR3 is TGCGCCAGCAGCTTGGACGGGAGGGCCCGGGAGCAGTACTTC. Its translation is CASSLDGRAREQYF.

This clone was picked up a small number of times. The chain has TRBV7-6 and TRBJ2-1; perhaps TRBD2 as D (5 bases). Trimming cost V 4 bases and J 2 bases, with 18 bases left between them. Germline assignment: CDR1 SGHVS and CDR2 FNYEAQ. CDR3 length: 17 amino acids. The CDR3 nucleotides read TGTGCCAGCAGCTCCCTAGTGAGGAGCGGAACCTACAATGAGCAGTTCTTC. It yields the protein CASSSLVRSGTYNEQFF.

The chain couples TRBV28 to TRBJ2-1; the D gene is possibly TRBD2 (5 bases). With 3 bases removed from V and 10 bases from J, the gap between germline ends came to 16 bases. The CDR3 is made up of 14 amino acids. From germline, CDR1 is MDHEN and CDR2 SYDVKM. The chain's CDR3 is CASSFLIAGAEQFF. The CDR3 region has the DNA TGTGCCAGCAGTTTTTTGATCGCGGGTGCAGAGCAGTTCTTC.

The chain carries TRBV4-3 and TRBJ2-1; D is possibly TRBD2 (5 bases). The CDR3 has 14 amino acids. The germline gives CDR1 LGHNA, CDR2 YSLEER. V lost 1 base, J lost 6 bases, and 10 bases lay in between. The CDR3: CASSQAWAGNEQFF. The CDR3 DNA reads TGCGCCAGCAGCCAAGCCTGGGCGGGCAATGAGCAGTTCTTC.

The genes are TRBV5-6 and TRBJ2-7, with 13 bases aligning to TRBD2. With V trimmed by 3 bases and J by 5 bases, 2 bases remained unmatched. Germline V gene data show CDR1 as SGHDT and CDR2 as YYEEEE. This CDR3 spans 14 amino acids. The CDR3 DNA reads TGTGCCAGCAGCTCCGGACTAGCGGGAGACGAGCAGTACTTC. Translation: CASSSGLAGDEQYF.